Below are 25 T cell receptor beta chains sequenced from a single sample in a study of early stage breast cancer tumors. Method: immunoSEQ multiplex PCR; TCRdb's copy keeps in-frame clones and lacks some. The data hold about 70,000 clones, with 80% observed a single time. Sequences were obtained from blood. These receptor sequences come from a person aged 40-50 years with breast cancer.

This chain joins TRBV7-3 and TRBJ2-1; TRBD1 aligns across 8 bases. Unmatched junction bases numbered 7, after V lost 1 base and J lost 8 bases. The CDR3 has 15 residues. Germline loops: CDR1 SGHTA, CDR2 FQGTGA. CDR3: CASSLKRTGSDEQFF. The CDR3 region has the DNA TGTGCCAGCAGCTTAAAAAGGACAGGGTCGGATGAGCAGTTCTTC.

The chain joins TRBV19 to TRBJ1-5, with D perhaps matching TRBD1 (5 bases). CDR3 length equals 15 residues. CDR1 LNHDA and CDR2 SQIVND come from the germline V gene (reference sequence). Trimming shortened V by 4 bases and J by 3 bases, and 13 bases separated the two germline ends. The CDR3 nucleotides are TGTGCCAGTAGTACCGGGACCGGGGACAATCAGCCCCAGCATTTT. Translating gives CASSTGTGDNQPQHF.

The J gene is TRBJ2-3, the V gene TRBV15, with unresolved D. Between the trimmed V and J ends, which lost 5 bases and 3 bases, there was a span of 15 bases. The length of the CDR3 is 15 residues. The V gene's germline CDR1 is LNHNV and CDR2 YYDKDF (reference sequence). CDR3 sequence reads: CATSPPSSKTDTQYF. In DNA, the CDR3 is TGTGCCACCAGCCCACCCTCGAGTAAGACAGATACGCAGTATTTT.

The rearrangement links TRBV28 to TRBJ1-2, with TRBD1 matching over 9 bases. Per the germline V gene, CDR1 is MDHEN and CDR2 is SYDVKM. There are 15 residues in the CDR3. Trimming removed 5 bases from V and 0 bases from J; junction bases left unmatched: 4. In DNA form, the CDR3 reads TGTGCCAGCAGTCGTGACAGGGGGGCTAACTATGGCTACACCTTC. Residues: CASSRDRGANYGYTF.

The chain has TRBV28 and TRBJ1-4; D might be TRBD1 (6 bases). The germline V and J ends were trimmed by 6 bases and 7 bases, with 9 bases remaining between them. Germline V lookup: CDR1 MDHEN, CDR2 SYDVKM. This CDR3 is built from 12 residues. DNA of the CDR3: TGTGCCAGCAGAGCCAGGGGTGAAAAACTGTTTTTT. It translates to CASRARGEKLFF.

The chain joins TRBV6-1 to TRBJ1-5; no clear D. This CDR3 contains 13 residues. CDR1 and CDR2 (germline): MNHNS, SASEGT. Trimming removed 5 bases from V and 4 bases from J, with 9 bases in between. Here the CDR3 DNA reads TGTGCCAGCAGTTTGGGGTGGAATCAGCCCCAGCATTTT. It specifies CASSLGWNQPQHF.

The rearrangement joins TRBV10-3 to TRBJ1-1; TRBD1 is a possible D gene (6 bases). V lost 0 bases to trimming and J lost 6 bases, with 11 bases between them. Germline CDR1 and CDR2: ENHRY and SYGVKD. The CDR3 extends over 14 amino acids. CDR3 sequence: CAISESVRGSEAFF. The CDR3 region has the DNA TGTGCCATCAGTGAGTCGGTCAGGGGATCTGAAGCTTTCTTT.

The rearrangement links TRBV5-1 to TRBJ2-3; 10 bases line up with TRBD2. The CDR3 sequence is 16 residues long. J was trimmed by 0 bases and V by 2 bases; bases with no gene match: 3. CDR1 SGHRS and CDR2 YFSETQ come from the germline V gene. The chain's CDR3 is CASSLGTSVSTDTQYF. The CDR3 bases are TGCGCCAGCAGCTTAGGGACTAGCGTTAGCACAGATACGCAGTATTTT.

The V call is TRBV5-1, the J call TRBJ2-3; D is perhaps TRBD2 (5 bases). The CDR3 runs to 14 residues. Germline CDR1 SGHRS, CDR2 YFSETQ. Trimming removed 2 bases from V and 4 bases from J, with 11 bases in between. The DNA of the CDR3 is TGCGCCAGCAGCTTCGTGGGAGACGCAGATACGCAGTATTTT. It specifies CASSFVGDADTQYF. The complete variable domain, with remaining parts taken from reference TRBV5-1 and TRBJ2-3, reads KAGVTQTPRYLIKTRGQQVTLSCSPISGHRSVSWYQQTPGQGLQFLFEYFSETQRNKGNFPGRFSGRQFSNSRSEMNVSTLELGDSALYLCASSFVGDADTQYFGPGTRLTVL.

The V gene is TRBV19, the J gene TRBJ2-3; 9 nucleotides match TRBD2. This CDR3 spans 15 amino acids. From germline, CDR1 is LNHDA and CDR2 SQIVND (reference sequence). Trimming cost V 4 bases and J 1 base; bases outside gene matches: 3. In nucleotides, the CDR3 is TGTGCCAGTAGTACTAGCGGGGTCGGCACAGATACGCAGTATTTT. Residues: CASSTSGVGTDTQYF.

The genes are TRBV28 and TRBJ1-5; D remains ambiguous. CDR3 length: 14 residues. Per germline, CDR1 MDHEN and CDR2 SYDVKM. Trimming removed 7 bases at V and 5 bases at J, with 15 bases between. This CDR3 is CASTTNRAYQPQHF. In DNA, the CDR3 is TGTGCCAGCACCACTAATAGAGCGTATCAGCCCCAGCATTTT.

The V call is TRBV5-6, the J call TRBJ2-2, with a weak D call TRBD2 (6 bases). V gave up 5 bases and J gave up 6 bases, with 17 bases separating them. Per germline, CDR1 SGHDT and CDR2 YYEEEE. This CDR3 has 15 amino acids. The CDR3 loop is CASRPWAGRAGELFF. CDR3 sequence (DNA): TGTGCCAGCAGGCCTTGGGCGGGAAGAGCCGGGGAGCTGTTTTTT.

CDR3 protein: CASSLGGLAGVTGELFF. The DNA of the CDR3 is TGTGCCAGCAGCCTGGGTGGACTAGCGGGAGTCACCGGGGAGCTGTTTTTT. The chain has TRBV7-9 and TRBJ2-2, with TRBD2 matching over 13 bases. The V segment lost 5 bases and the J segment 4 bases; nucleotides outside the gene matches: 7. Per the germline V gene, CDR1 is SEHNR and CDR2 is FQNEAQ (reference sequence). The length of the CDR3 is 17 residues.

This clone was counted a few times. Other DNA sequences from this sample encode an identical CDR3 as well. The chain couples TRBV6-1 to TRBJ2-7; D is undetermined. This CDR3 has 14 amino acids. Germline V gene data show CDR1 as MNHNS and CDR2 as SASEGT. V lost 2 bases, J lost 0 bases, and 8 bases lay in between. CDR3 in amino acids: CASSEWGSSYEQYF. The CDR3 nucleotides are TGTGCCAGCAGTGAATGGGGTAGCTCCTACGAGCAGTACTTC.

This clone was picked up one time. This sequence joins TRBV29-1 and TRBJ2-5; 8 bases match TRBD2. Germline values: CDR1 SQVTM, CDR2 ANQGSEA. The CDR3 runs 17 residues. Losses at the gene ends were 3 bases for V and 9 bases for J; bases not matched to a gene: 21. The CDR3 region has the DNA TGCAGCGTTGACGGCGGAGTTAGCGGGACCCCCAAGAGTTCCCAGTACTTC. This gives the protein CSVDGGVSGTPKSSQYF. Supplemented by reference TRBV29-1 and TRBJ2-5, the full variable domain reads SAVISQKPSRDICQRGTSLTIQCQVDSQVTMMFWYRQQPGQSLTLIATANQGSEATYESGFVIDKFPISRPNLTFSTLTVSNMSPEDSSIYLCSVDGGVSGTPKSSQYFGPGTRLLVL.

J is TRBJ2-3 and V is TRBV18; 10 bases fit TRBD2. The CDR3 length is 19 residues. The trim removed 2 bases at V and 4 bases at J, leaving 15 bases unmatched. CDR1 is KGHSH, CDR2 LQKENI, per germline. The CDR3 DNA sequence: TGTGCCAGCTCACCAATCCCCCCCGGCAGCGGGAGGGCTGCAGATACGCAGTATTTT. Translating it yields CASSPIPPGSGRAADTQYF.

This clone was seen only once. The chain employs TRBV5-1 and TRBJ2-1, with 9 positions matching TRBD2. The CDR3 covers 15 residues. V lost 0 bases, J lost 8 bases, and 6 bases stayed unmatched. Germline-derived CDR1 and CDR2 are SGHRS and YFSETQ. CDR3 nucleotide sequence: TGCGCCAGCAGCTTGGTTAGCGGGAGAAGGGATGAGCAGTTCTTC. Amino acid sequence: CASSLVSGRRDEQFF.

The genes are TRBV9 and TRBJ1-2, with unresolved D. From germline, CDR1 is SGDLS and CDR2 YYNGEE. CDR3 size: 15 residues. The V end lost 0 bases, the J end lost 5 bases, and 14 bases lay between the germline ends. The CDR3 DNA sequence: TGTGCCAGCAGCGTAGAAGAGGAGGAAGGGTATGGCTACACCTTC. Translated, it gives CASSVEEEEGYGYTF.

The chain carries TRBV14 and TRBJ1-1; D is undetermined. This CDR3 spans 13 amino acids. Between the trimmed V and J ends, which lost 4 bases and 1 base, there was a span of 7 bases. Germline loops: CDR1 SGHDN, CDR2 FVKESK. In DNA, the CDR3 is TGTGCCAGCAGCCCTTTAGGGAACACTGAAGCTTTCTTT. It specifies CASSPLGNTEAFF.

This clone has a handful of counts. The chain joins TRBV19 to TRBJ1-1, with D possibly matching TRBD1 (5 bases). CDR1 LNHDA and CDR2 SQIVND come from the germline V gene (reference sequence). Trimming took off 3 bases at V and 1 base at J, with 18 bases between the two ends. This CDR3 comprises 17 residues. The CDR3 DNA follows: TGTGCCAGTAGTATGAGGGGCGCAGGCCCGAAGAACACTGAAGCTTTCTTT. This translates into CASSMRGAGPKNTEAFF.

This chain uses TRBV5-8 with TRBJ1-2; 8 bases fit TRBD1. The CDR3 is made up of 12 amino acids. Germline CDR1 is SGHTS and CDR2 is YDEGEE. With 4 bases clipped from V and 8 bases from J, the junction kept 4 bases outside the gene matches. CDR3 DNA sequence: TGTGCCAGCAGCATCGGGACAGGCGGCTACACCTTC. Translation: CASSIGTGGYTF.

This chain connects TRBV9 to TRBJ1-1; no definite D call. CDR1 SGDLS and CDR2 YYNGEE come from the germline V gene. V was shortened by 4 bases and J by 3 bases, with 13 bases between the two germline ends. The length of the CDR3 is 14 residues. This CDR3 is CASSPRVEHTEAFF. CDR3 nucleotide sequence: TGTGCCAGCAGCCCCCGAGTGGAGCACACTGAAGCTTTCTTT.

This clone was detected a few times. This chain connects TRBV6-6 to TRBJ2-5, with D possibly being TRBD1 (6 bases). Trimming took 6 bases from V and 4 from J, leaving 12 bases between them. CDR3 length equals 13 residues. Germline CDR1 reads MNHNY; CDR2 reads SVGAGI (reference sequence). CDR3 loop: CASRPTGRETQYF. CDR3 bases: TGTGCCAGCAGACCGACAGGTAGAGAGACCCAGTACTTC.

V and J are TRBV5-6 and TRBJ2-7; 9 nucleotides align to TRBD2. J was trimmed by 5 bases and V by 2 bases; bases with no gene match: 14. This CDR3 is 17 amino acids long. In germline, CDR1 is SGHDT, CDR2 YYEEEE. The CDR3 is CASSLRRLVREGDEQYF. CDR3 nucleotide sequence: TGTGCCAGCAGCTTAAGACGATTAGTGCGGGAGGGCGACGAGCAGTACTTC.

The J gene is TRBJ2-6, the V gene TRBV11-2; unclear D gene. The CDR3 spans 15 residues. The V end lost 5 bases, the J end lost 4 bases, and 12 bases lay between the germline ends. The germline V gene has CDR1 SGHAT and CDR2 FQNNGV. The CDR3 spells CASSTTNSGANVLTF. The CDR3 nucleotides read TGTGCCAGCAGCACGACAAATTCGGGGGCCAACGTCCTGACTTTC.